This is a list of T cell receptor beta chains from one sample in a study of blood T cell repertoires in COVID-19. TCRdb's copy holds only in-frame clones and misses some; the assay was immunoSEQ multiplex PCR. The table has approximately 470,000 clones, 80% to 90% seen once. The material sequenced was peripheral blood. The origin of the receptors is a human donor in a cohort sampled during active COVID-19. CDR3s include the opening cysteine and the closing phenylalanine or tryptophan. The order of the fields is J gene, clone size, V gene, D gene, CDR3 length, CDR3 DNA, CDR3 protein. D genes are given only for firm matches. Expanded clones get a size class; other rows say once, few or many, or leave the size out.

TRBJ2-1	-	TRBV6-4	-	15	TGTGCCAGCAGCCGAAGTGAGGGAGCGGACAATGAGCAGTTCTTC	CASSRSEGADNEQFF
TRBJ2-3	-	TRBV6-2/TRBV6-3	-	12	TGTGCCAGCAGTCCCTTCACAGATACGCAGTATTTT	CASSPFTDTQYF
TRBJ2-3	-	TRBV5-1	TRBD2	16	TGCGCCAGCAGCTTGCCGCTAGCGGGAGGGACAGATACGCAGTATTTT	CASSLPLAGGTDTQYF
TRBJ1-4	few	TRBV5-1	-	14	TGCGCCAGCAGCTCGGACATTTATAATGAAAAACTGTTTTTT	CASSSDIYNEKLFF
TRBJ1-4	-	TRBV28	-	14	TGTGCCAGCAGTCCCCCGGGGGGTGTGCGGAAACTGTTTTTT	CASSPPGGVRKLFF
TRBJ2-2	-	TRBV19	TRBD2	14	TGTGCCAGTACTAGCGGGAGGGCCTCCGGGGAGCTGTTTTTT	CASTSGRASGELFF
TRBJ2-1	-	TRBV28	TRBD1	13	TGTGCCAGCCGGGACAGTCCCTACAATGAGCAGTTCTTC	CASRDSPYNEQFF
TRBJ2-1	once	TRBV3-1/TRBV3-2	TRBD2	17	TGTGCCAGCAGCCAAGAATATGGGACTAGCGGGAGTAGTGAGCAGTTCTTC	CASSQEYGTSGSSEQFF
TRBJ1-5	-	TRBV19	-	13	TGTGCCAGTACAGGAAGAAACAATCAGCCCCAGCATTTT	CASTGRNNQPQHF
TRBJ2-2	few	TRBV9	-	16	TGTGCCAGCAGCGTAGGGAGACGGACGAACACCGGGGAGCTGTTTTTT	CASSVGRRTNTGELFF
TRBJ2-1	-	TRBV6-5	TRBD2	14	TGTGCCAGCAGTTACGGGACTAGCGGGAGTTGGCAGTTCTTC	CASSYGTSGSWQFF
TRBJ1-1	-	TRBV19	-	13	TGTGCCAGTAGTGTGTGGGGGGACACTGAAGCTTTCTTT	CASSVWGDTEAFF
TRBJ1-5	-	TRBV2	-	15	TGTGCCAGCCAGAGGGATTCTTTAGGGAATCAGCCCCAGCATTTT	CASQRDSLGNQPQHF
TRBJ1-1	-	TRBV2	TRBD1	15	TGTGCCAGCAGTGATGAGGGGGCAGTAAACACTGAAGCTTTCTTT	CASSDEGAVNTEAFF
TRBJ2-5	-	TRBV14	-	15	TGTGCCAGCAGCCAAGAGTGGCGGGATACGGAGACCCAGTACTTC	CASSQEWRDTETQYF
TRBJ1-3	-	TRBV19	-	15	TGTGCCAGTAGTTATGACAGTGACTCTGGAAACACCATATATTTT	CASSYDSDSGNTIYF
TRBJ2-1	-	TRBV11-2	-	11	TGTGCCAGCAGCCCTGGACAGTCCGTACTCTTC	CASSPGQSVLF
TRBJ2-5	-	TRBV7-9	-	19	TGTGCCAGCAGCTTACCTCCGGGGGTTTTGAGCGCTAACCAAGAGACCCAGTACTTC	CASSLPPGVLSANQETQYF
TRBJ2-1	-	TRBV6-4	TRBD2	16	TGTGCCAGCAGTGACCTAAGCGGGAGGGTGTTCAATGAGCAGTTCTTC	CASSDLSGRVFNEQFF
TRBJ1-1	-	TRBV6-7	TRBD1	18	TGTGCCAGCAGTTACAAAGGGTGGACGGGACAGATGAACACTGAAGCTTTCTTT	CASSYKGWTGQMNTEAFF
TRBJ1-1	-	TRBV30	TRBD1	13	TGTGCCTGGAGTAGACAGGGGGACACTGAAGCTTTCTTT	CAWSRQGDTEAFF
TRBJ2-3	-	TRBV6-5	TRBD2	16	TGTGCCAGCAGTTACCACCTAGCGGGACTAACAGATACGCAGTATTTT	CASSYHLAGLTDTQYF
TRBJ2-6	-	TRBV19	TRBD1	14	TGTGCCAGTAGAGGGACAGCTGGGGCCAACGTCCTGACTTTC	CASRGTAGANVLTF
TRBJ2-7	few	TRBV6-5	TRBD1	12	TGTGCCAGTGGGACAGGGCGCTACGAGCAGTACTTC	CASGTGRYEQYF
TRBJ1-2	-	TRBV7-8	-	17	TGTGCCAGCAGCTCCTCCGGGGTCGTACACGCGTTTTTTGGCTACACCTTC	CASSSSGVVHAFFGYTF
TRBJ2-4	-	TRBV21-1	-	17	TGTGCCAGCAGCAAAGTCCAAAGCGGGTCCCTCCTTTCCATTCAGTACTTC	CASSKVQSGSLLSIQYF
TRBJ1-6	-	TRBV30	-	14	TGTGCCTGGAGTGGTCCGGGTAATAATTCACCCCTCCACTTT	CAWSGPGNNSPLHF
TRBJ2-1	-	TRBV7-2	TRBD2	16	TGTGCCAGCAGCTTAGGACTAGCGGGAGTTGCCAATGAGCAGTTCTTC	CASSLGLAGVANEQFF
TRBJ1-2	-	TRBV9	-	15	TGTGCCAGCAGCGTAGGTCTAGGGGAATTCTATGGCTACACCTTC	CASSVGLGEFYGYTF
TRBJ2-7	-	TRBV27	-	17	TGTGCCAGCAGTTCCCCGTTTAGCGCACCCAACCCCTACGAGCAGTACTTC	CASSSPFSAPNPYEQYF
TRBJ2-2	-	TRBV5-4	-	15	TGTGCCAGCAGCTTGGATGGACACCGTTACGGGGAGCTGTTTTTT	CASSLDGHRYGELFF
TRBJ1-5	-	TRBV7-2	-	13	TGTGCCAGCAGCTTAGGGGGCAGTCAGCCCCAGCATTTT	CASSLGGSQPQHF
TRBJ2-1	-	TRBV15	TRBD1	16	TGTGCCACCAGCAGTGGCCGGGACAGGGGGTCGGTTGAGCAGTTCTTC	CATSSGRDRGSVEQFF
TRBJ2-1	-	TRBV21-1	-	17	TGTGCCAGCAGCCCCCAGGGTTTAGGGTTCGGTAACAATGAGCAGTTCTTC	CASSPQGLGFGNNEQFF
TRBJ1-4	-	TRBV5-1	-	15	TGCGCCAGCAGCTTAATGGGACTGGAGAATGAAAAACTGTTTTTT	CASSLMGLENEKLFF
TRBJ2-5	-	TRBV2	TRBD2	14	TGTGCCAGCAAGGGACTAGCGGGAGCAGAGACCCAGTACTTC	CASKGLAGAETQYF
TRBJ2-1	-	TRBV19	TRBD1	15	TGTGCCAGTAGTAGCCGGGACAGTAATGTTAATGAGCAGTTCTTC	CASSSRDSNVNEQFF
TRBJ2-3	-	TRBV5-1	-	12	TGCGCCAGCAGCCTCTCGGCAGATACGCAGTATTTT	CASSLSADTQYF
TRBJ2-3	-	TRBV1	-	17	TGCACCAGCAGCCAAGATTGGCAGACTAGAGCCACAGATACGCAGTATTTT	CTSSQDWQTRATDTQYF
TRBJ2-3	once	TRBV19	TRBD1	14	TGTGCCAGTAGTACGGACAGGGCTGGAGATACGCAGTATTTT	CASSTDRAGDTQYF